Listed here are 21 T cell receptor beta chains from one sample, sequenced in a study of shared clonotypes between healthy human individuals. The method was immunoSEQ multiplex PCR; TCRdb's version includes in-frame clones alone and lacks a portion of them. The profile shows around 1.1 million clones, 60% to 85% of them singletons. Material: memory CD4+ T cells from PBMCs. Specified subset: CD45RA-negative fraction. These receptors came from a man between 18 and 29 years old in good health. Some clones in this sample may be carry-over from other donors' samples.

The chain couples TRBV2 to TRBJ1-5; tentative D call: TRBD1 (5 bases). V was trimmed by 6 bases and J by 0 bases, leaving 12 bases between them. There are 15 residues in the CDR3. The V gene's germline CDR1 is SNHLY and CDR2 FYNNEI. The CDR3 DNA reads TGTGCCAGCAGATTGGGAACAGGTAGCAATCAGCCCCAGCATTTT. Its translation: CASRLGTGSNQPQHF.

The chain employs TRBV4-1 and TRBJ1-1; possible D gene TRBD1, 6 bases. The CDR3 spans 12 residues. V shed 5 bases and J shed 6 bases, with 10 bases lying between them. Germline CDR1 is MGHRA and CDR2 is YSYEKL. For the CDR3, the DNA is TGCGCCAGCAGCTGGGGGGCGGCTGAAGCTTTCTTT. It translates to CASSWGAAEAFF.

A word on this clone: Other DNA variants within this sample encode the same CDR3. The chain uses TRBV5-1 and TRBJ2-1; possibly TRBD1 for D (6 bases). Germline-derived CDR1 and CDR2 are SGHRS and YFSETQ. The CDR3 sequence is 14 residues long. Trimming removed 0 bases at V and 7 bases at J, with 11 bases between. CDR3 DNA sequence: TGCGCCAGCAGCTTGGACAGGGTAGGGAATGAGCAGTTCTTC. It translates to CASSLDRVGNEQFF. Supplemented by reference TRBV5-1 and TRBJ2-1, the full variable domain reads KAGVTQTPRYLIKTRGQQVTLSCSPISGHRSVSWYQQTPGQGLQFLFEYFSETQRNKGNFPGRFSGRQFSNSRSEMNVSTLELGDSALYLCASSLDRVGNEQFFGPGTRLTVL.

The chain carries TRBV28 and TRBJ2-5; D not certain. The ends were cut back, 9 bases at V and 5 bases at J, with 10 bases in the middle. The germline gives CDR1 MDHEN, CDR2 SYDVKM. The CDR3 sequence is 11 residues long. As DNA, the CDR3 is TGTGCCAGTACTGACAAGGAGACCCAGTACTTC. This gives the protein CASTDKETQYF.

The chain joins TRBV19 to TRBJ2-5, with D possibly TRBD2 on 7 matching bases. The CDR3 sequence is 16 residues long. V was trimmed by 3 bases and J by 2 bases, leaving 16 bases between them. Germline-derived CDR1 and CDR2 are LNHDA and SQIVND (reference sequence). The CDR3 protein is CASSMGGGSYQETQYF. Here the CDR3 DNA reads TGTGCCAGTAGTATGGGGGGCGGGAGTTATCAAGAGACCCAGTACTTC.

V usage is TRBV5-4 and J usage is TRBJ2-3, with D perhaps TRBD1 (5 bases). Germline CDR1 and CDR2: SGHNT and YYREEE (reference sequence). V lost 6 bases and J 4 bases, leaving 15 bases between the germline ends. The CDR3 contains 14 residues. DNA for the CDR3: TGTGCCAGCACCTTTGGGGCAGGGTCAGATACGCAGTATTTT. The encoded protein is CASTFGAGSDTQYF.

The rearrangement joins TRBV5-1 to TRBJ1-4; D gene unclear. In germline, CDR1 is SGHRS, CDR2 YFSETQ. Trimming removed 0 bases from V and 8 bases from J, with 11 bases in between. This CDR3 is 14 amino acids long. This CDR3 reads CASSLATSVEKLFF. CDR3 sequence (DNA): TGCGCCAGCAGCTTGGCGACGTCTGTCGAAAAACTGTTTTTT.

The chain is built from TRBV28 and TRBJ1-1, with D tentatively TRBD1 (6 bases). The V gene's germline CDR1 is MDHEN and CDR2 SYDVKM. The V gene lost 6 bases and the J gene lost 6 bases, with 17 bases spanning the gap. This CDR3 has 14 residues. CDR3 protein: CASSRTVRGPEAFF. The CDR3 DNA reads TGTGCCAGCAGCCGAACAGTCCGGGGGCCTGAAGCTTTCTTT.

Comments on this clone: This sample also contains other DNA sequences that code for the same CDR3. The CDR3 loop is CASSAGLAASTDTQYF. The CDR3 nucleotides read TGTGCCAGCAGCGCCGGACTAGCGGCAAGCACAGATACGCAGTATTTT. The chain combines TRBV9 with TRBJ2-3, with 10 bases fitting TRBD2. The CDR3 covers 16 residues. V lost 3 bases and J lost 0; bases outside the gene matches: 4. CDR1 is SGDLS and CDR2 is YYNGEE in the germline V gene.

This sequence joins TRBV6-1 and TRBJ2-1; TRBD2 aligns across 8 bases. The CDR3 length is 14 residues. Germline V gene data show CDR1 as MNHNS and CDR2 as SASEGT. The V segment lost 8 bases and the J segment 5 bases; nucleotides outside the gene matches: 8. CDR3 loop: CASRELADNNEQFF. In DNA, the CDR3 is TGTGCCAGCCGGGAACTAGCGGACAACAATGAGCAGTTCTTC.

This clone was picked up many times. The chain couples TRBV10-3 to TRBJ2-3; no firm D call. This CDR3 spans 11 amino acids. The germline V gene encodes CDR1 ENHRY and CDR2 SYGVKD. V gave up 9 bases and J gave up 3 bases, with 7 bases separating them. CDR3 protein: CAIGKTDTQYF. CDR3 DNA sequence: TGTGCCATTGGGAAAACAGATACGCAGTATTTT.

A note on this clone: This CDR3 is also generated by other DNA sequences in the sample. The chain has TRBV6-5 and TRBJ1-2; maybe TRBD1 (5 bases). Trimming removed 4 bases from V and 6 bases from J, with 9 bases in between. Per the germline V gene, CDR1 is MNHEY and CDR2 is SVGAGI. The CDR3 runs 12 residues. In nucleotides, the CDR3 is TGTGCCAGCAGTTCCCAGGGAAATGGCTACACCTTC. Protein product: CASSSQGNGYTF.

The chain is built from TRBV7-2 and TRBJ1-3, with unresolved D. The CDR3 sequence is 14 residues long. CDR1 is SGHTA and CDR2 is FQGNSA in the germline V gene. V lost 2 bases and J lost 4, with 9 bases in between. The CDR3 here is CASSLSSGGNTIYF. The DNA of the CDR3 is TGTGCCAGCAGCTTATCGTCGGGGGGAAACACCATATATTTT.

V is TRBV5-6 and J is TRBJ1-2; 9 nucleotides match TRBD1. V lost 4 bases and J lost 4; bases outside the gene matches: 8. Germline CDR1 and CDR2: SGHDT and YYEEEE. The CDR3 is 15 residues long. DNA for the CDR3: TGTGCCAGCAGCCTATACCCGACAGGGGGCTATGGCTACACCTTC. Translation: CASSLYPTGGYGYTF.

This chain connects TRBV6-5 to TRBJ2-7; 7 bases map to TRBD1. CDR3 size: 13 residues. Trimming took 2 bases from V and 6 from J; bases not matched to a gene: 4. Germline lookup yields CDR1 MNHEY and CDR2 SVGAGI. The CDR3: CASSYHRGSEQYF. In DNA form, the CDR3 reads TGTGCCAGCAGTTACCACAGGGGTAGCGAGCAGTACTTC.

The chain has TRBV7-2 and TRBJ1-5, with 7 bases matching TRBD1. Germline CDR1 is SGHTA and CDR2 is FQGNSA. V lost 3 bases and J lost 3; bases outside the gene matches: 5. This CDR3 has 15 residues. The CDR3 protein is CASSFTGTVNQPQHF. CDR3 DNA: TGTGCCAGCAGCTTTACCGGGACAGTCAATCAGCCCCAGCATTTT.

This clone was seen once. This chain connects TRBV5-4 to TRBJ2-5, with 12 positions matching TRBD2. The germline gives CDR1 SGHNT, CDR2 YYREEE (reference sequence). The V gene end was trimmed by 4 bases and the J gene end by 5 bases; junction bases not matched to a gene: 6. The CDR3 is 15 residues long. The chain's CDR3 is CASSPRLAGAETQYF. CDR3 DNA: TGTGCCAGCAGCCCGAGACTAGCGGGAGCTGAGACCCAGTACTTC.

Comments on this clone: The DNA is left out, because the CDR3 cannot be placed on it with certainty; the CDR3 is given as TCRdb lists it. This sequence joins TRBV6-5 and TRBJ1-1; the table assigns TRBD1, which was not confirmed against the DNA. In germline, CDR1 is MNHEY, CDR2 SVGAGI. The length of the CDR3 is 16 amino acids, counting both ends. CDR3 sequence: CASSSSAVDGTAKAFF.

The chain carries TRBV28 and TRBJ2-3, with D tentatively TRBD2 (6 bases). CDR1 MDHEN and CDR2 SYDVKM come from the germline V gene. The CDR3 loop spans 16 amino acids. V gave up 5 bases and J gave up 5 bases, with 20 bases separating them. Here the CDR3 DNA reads TGTGCCAGCAGTCCAGACTGGCGGGGCCCGAAAGATACGCAGTATTTT. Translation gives CASSPDWRGPKDTQYF.

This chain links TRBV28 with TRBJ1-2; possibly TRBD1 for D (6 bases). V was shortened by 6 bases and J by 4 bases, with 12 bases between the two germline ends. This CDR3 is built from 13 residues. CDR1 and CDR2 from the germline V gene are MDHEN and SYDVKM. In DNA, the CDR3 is TGTGCCAGCAGCCGTGGGGGCACCTATGGCTACACCTTC. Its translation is CASSRGGTYGYTF.

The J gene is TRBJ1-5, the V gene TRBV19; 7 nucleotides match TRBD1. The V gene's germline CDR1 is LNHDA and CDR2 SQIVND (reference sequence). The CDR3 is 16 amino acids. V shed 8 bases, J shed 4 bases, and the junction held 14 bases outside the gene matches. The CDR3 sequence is CASSARRGDRNQPQHF. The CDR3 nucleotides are TGTGCCAGTTCGGCGCGTCGCGGGGACAGAAATCAGCCCCAGCATTTT.